What follows are 5 T cell receptor beta chains derived from one specimen sequenced in a study of blood T cell repertoires in COVID-19. Assay used: immunoSEQ multiplex PCR; TCRdb lists only in-frame clones, some missing. The sample includes about 260,000 clones, about 86% seen only once; the top ten take under 4.5%. The specimen was PBMCs or T cells enriched from blood (not recorded which). These receptors all stem from a young man with acute COVID-19.

The chain links TRBV2 to TRBJ1-2, with a weak D call TRBD1 (6 bases). Trimming pared 5 bases from V and 7 bases from J, leaving 20 bases between. The germline CDR1 and CDR2 sequences are SNHLY and FYNNEI. The CDR3 length is 15 residues. The CDR3 nucleotides are TGTGCCAGCAGTCCGGACAGCACTAGGGCGGGTGGCTACACCTTC. Amino acids: CASSPDSTRAGGYTF. Full variable domain (outside the CDR3, taken from reference TRBV2 and TRBJ1-2): EPEVTQTPSHQVTQMGQEVILRCVPISNHLYFYWYRQILGQKVEFLVSFYNNEISEKSEIFDDQFSVERPDGSNFTLKIRSTKLEDSAMYFCASSPDSTRAGGYTFGSGTRLTVV.

This chain uses TRBV24-1 with TRBJ2-3; 7 bases agree with TRBD1. This CDR3 contains 17 residues. The germline V gene encodes CDR1 KGHDR and CDR2 SFDVKD. V was pared by 3 bases and J by 4 bases, with 12 bases of the junction left unmatched. The CDR3 DNA is TGTGCCACCAGTGATCCGAATTCGGGACAGACCGCAGATACGCAGTATTTT. Translated, it gives CATSDPNSGQTADTQYF.

This chain joins TRBV24-1 and TRBJ1-2; D gene ambiguous. Germline CDR1 is KGHDR and CDR2 is SFDVKD. V shed 5 bases and J shed 7 bases, with 13 bases lying between them. This CDR3 is built from 13 residues. CDR3 coding DNA: TGTGCCACCAGTGTGGCGGTGCCTATTGGCTACACCTTC. As protein: CATSVAVPIGYTF.

The chain joins TRBV28 to TRBJ1-1; D gene ambiguous. The germline V gene has CDR1 MDHEN and CDR2 SYDVKM. The CDR3 spans 12 residues. V shed 4 bases and J shed 7 bases, with 10 bases lying between them. The CDR3 DNA sequence: TGTGCCAGCAGTTCGAGGACTTATGAAGCTTTCTTT. Its protein is CASSSRTYEAFF.

The V gene is TRBV6-5, the J gene TRBJ1-5, with unresolved D. V was pared by 7 bases and J by 7 bases, with 14 bases between. The CDR3 is 13 residues long. CDR1 and CDR2 from the germline V gene are MNHEY and SVGAGI. The CDR3 DNA follows: TGTGCCAGCACCGGGAGAATGGGGCAGCCCCAGCATTTT. Its protein product is CASTGRMGQPQHF.